The present TCR beta chain was sequenced within a study of shared clonotypes between healthy human individuals. It was into CD45RA+ naive and CD45RA-negative memory subsets that the CD4+ cells were split. Approximately 30,000 T cell genomes (about 0.2 ug DNA) went into each sorted-subset replicate. This table comes from immunoSEQ multiplex PCR, and its TCRdb copy is limited to in-frame clones, with some not included. In the table there are approximately 1,500,000 clones, nearly 99% of which are singletons. CDR3 length: 18 residues. Study outcomes and limitations: Among donors, the sharing of clonotypes was expected to be influenced by sequencing depth.

Points on this clone: Its antigen is undetermined.

This receptor was identified in a man aged 30-40 years in good health. What was sequenced was naive CD4+ T cells sorted from blood. Subset defined: CD45RA+ positively selected. The chain has TRBV21-1 and TRBJ2-5; the table's D call of TRBD2 was not tested on the DNA. TRBV21-1 corresponds to a pseudogene. CDR3 sequence reads: CASSKANGDAPEEETQYF. CDR3 DNA sequence: TGTGCCAGCAGCAAAGCTAACGGAGACGCCCCCGAAGAAGAGACCCAGTACTTC.